This T cell receptor (beta chain) came from a study of T cells in Graves' hyperthyroidism and ophthalmopathy. Amplified regions were TCR beta CDR3 sequences from RNA transcripts. The HTBI set primed first-round TCR CDR3 RT-PCR. TCRdb re-analysed the multiplex PCR reads in MiXCR, keeping a single row per CDR3 protein. The sample has hundreds of thousands of distinct CDR3 sequences, 38% seen once; the top ten hold over 8%. Germline CDR1 is SGDLS and CDR2 is YYNGEE. This CDR3 region has 18 residues. Trimming left V 4 bases short and J 6 bases short, with 25 bases between. The origin of this receptor is a man aged 18-30 years with Graves' hyperthyroidism. The chain combines TRBV9 with TRBJ2-2, with D possibly being TRBD2 (7 bases). The sequenced material came from blood. The CDR3 region has the DNA TGTGCCAGCAGCTTCCCCCTCGAAGGGGGGGATGGCGCCGGGGAGCTGTTTTTT. It translates to CASSFPLEGGDGAGELFF.